The next 7 T cell receptor beta chains were all read from a single sample in a study of CD8 T cells in ankylosing spondylitis. Via MiXCR, TCRdb re-called the 5' RACE reads, giving one row per CDR3 protein. Of more than 150,000 distinct CDR3 sequences detected, about 20% appear once; the ten largest clones hold 4.3%. Sequencing was performed on blood, either unsorted or a sorted T cell fraction (not recorded which). The receptors here all came from a male donor aged 10 to 30 with ankylosing spondylitis or in good health (not recorded which).

This rearrangement joins TRBV4-2 to TRBJ2-1; TRBD2 matches at 7 bases. Trimming took 2 bases from V and 1 from J; bases not matched to a gene: 8. The germline CDR1 and CDR2 sequences are LGHNA and YNFKEQ. The CDR3 has 17 residues. The CDR3 sequence: CASSQRGPAGSYNEQFF. DNA of the CDR3: TGTGCCAGCAGCCAACGGGGACCAGCGGGATCCTACAATGAGCAGTTCTTC.

The rearrangement uses TRBV6-5 and TRBJ2-1; the match to TRBD2 covers 14 bases. V was pared by 1 base and J by 10 bases, with 6 bases of the junction left unmatched. CDR3 length: 16 amino acids. CDR1 is MNHEY, CDR2 SVGAGI, per germline. CDR3 bases: TGTGCCAGCAGTTACTTCGGGACTAGCGGGAGAGGGGAGCAGTTCTTC. This gives the protein CASSYFGTSGRGEQFF.

This sequence joins TRBV20-1 and TRBJ2-1, with 10 bases identical to TRBD2. The length of the CDR3 is 14 residues. Trimming cost V 3 bases and J 7 bases; bases outside gene matches: 6. CDR1 and CDR2 (germline): DFQATT, SNEGSKA (reference sequence). The CDR3 DNA follows: TGCAGTGCTAGGCCTAGCGGGAGAGTGAATGAGCAGTTCTTC. Amino acid sequence: CSARPSGRVNEQFF.

This clonotype was recorded many times. This chain uses TRBV6-2 or TRBV6-3 with TRBJ2-7; D is perhaps TRBD2 (5 bases). This CDR3 has 14 residues. V dropped 7 bases and J dropped 0 bases, with 13 bases sitting between them. Per the germline V gene, CDR1 is MNHEY and CDR2 is SVGEGT. CDR3 region: CASKRAASSYEQYF. Here the CDR3 DNA reads TGTGCCAGCAAGCGAGCGGCCAGCTCCTACGAGCAGTACTTC.

The gene calls are TRBV20-1 and TRBJ1-2, with a possible D match to TRBD1 (5 bases). Germline CDR1 is DFQATT and CDR2 is SNEGSKA (reference sequence). The V and J ends lost 6 bases and 6 bases respectively, with 11 bases between them. CDR3 length: 11 amino acids. The DNA for the CDR3 is TGCAGTGCCGCAGGGAACGATGGCTACACCTTC. It is translated as CSAAGNDGYTF.

The table lists this clonotype with many counts. This chain joins TRBV9 and TRBJ2-1; maybe TRBD2 (6 bases). This CDR3 spans 15 amino acids. Between the trimmed V and J ends, which lost 0 bases and 5 bases, there was a span of 12 bases. Germline CDR1 SGDLS, CDR2 YYNGEE. The chain's CDR3 is CASSVDGGGNNEQFF. As DNA, the CDR3 is TGTGCCAGCAGCGTAGACGGAGGCGGGAACAATGAGCAGTTCTTC. Looking up the rest from reference TRBV9 and TRBJ2-1 gives the full variable domain: DSGVTQTPKHLITATGQRVTLRCSPRSGDLSVYWYQQSLDQGLQFLIQYYNGEERAKGNILERFSAQQFPDLHSELNLSSLELGDSALYFCASSVDGGGNNEQFFGPGTRLTVL.

This clonotype was found many times. The rearrangement links TRBV12-3 or TRBV12-4 to TRBJ2-7; 8 bases are shared with TRBD1. This CDR3 spans 14 amino acids. Trimming at V came to 6 bases and at J to 6 bases, leaving 10 bases not matched to a gene. The CDR3 DNA reads TGTGCCAGCAGCCACTCGGGACAGGTGGTCGAGCAGTACTTC. Its translation is CASSHSGQVVEQYF.